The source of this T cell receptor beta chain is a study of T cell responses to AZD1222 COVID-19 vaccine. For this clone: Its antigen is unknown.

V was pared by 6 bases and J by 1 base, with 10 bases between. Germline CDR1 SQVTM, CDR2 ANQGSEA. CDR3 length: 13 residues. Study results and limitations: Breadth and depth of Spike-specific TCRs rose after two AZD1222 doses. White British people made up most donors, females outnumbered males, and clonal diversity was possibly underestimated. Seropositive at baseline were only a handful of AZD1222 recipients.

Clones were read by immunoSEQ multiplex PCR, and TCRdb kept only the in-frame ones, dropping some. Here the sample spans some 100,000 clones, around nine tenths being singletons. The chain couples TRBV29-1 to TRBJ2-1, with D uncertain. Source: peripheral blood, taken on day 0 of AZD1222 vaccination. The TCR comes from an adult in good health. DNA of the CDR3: TGCAGCGTGACAAGTTCTTCCTACAATGAGCAGTTCTTC. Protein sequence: CSVTSSSYNEQFF.